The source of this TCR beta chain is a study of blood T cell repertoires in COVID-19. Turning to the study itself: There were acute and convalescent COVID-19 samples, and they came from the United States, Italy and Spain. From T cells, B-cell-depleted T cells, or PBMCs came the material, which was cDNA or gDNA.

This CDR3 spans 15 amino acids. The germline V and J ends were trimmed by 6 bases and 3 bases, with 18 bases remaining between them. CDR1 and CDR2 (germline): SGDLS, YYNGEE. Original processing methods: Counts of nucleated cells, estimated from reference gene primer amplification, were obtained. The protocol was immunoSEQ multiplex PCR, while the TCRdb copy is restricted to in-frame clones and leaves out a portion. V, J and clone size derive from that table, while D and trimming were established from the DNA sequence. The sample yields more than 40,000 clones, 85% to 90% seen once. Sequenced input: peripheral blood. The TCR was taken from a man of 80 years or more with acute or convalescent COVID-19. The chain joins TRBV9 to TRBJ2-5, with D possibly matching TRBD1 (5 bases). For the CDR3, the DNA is TGTGCCAGCACCCTGGCAGGGCAAAGGGAAGAGACCCAGTACTTC. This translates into CASTLAGQREETQYF.